This T cell receptor (beta chain) was obtained from a study of STAT5B mutations in CD4+ large granular lymphocyte leukemia. Whole-study findings and limits: The CD4+ versus CD8+ T-LGLL clonality difference may reflect limited sample size. Over 20% of private leukemic clonotypes occurred rarely in other patients' non-leukemic repertoires. Patient CD4-sorted repertoires stayed more clonal than healthy ones after leukemic-clone removal.

This was a survey-level run. Sequencing used immunoSEQ multiplex PCR; TCRdb keeps in-frame clones, though not all of them. The sample yields 20,000 to 25,000 clones, roughly three quarters seen once. As to this clone: Its specificity is unknown.

With 4 bases removed from V and 1 base from J, the gap between germline ends came to 15 bases. CDR1 and CDR2 from the germline V gene are SGHRS and YFSETQ. CDR3 length: 16 amino acids. Input material: CD4+ T cells from blood buffy coats. The sequence derives from a human donor in good health. V gene TRBV5-1 combines with J gene TRBJ1-5; D may be TRBD1 (6 bases). The CDR3 nucleotides are TGCGCCAGCAGCCTCCGGAGGGGGTCCAGCAATCAGCCCCAGCATTTT. Translation: CASSLRRGSSNQPQHF. Filled out from reference TRBV5-1 and TRBJ1-5, the complete variable domain reads KAGVTQTPRYLIKTRGQQVTLSCSPISGHRSVSWYQQTPGQGLQFLFEYFSETQRNKGNFPGRFSGRQFSNSRSEMNVSTLELGDSALYLCASSLRRGSSNQPQHFGDGTRLSIL.